This record looks at one TCR beta chain sequence and its context. The method was immunoSEQ multiplex PCR; TCRdb's version includes in-frame clones alone and lacks a portion of them. The data hold tens of thousands of clones, with 88% observed a single time. This sample was included in a study of T cell changes during pregnancy in multiple sclerosis. The source material was peripheral blood, sampled in the first trimester of pregnancy. The TCR comes from a female donor with multiple sclerosis, enrolled in a pregnancy study.

Here the CDR3 reads CASTPGQGAAQPQHF. CDR3 sequence (DNA): TGTGCCAGCACCCCGGGACAGGGGGCAGCTCAGCCCCAGCATTTT. The genes are TRBV28 and TRBJ1-5; the match to TRBD1 covers 12 bases. J lost 6 bases, V lost 7 bases, and 7 bases had no gene match. The CDR3 covers 15 residues. Germline V gene lookup returns CDR1 MDHEN and CDR2 SYDVKM. The whole variable domain, remainder taken from reference TRBV28 and TRBJ1-5, is DVKVTQSSRYLVKRTGEKVFLECVQDMDHENMFWYRQDPGLGLRLIYFSYDVKMKEKGDIPEGYSVSREKKERFSLILESASTNQTSMYLCASTPGQGAAQPQHFGDGTRLSIL.